This T cell receptor beta chain was recovered during a study of beta chain features in type 1 diabetes. CDR1 SGHNT and CDR2 YYREEE come from the germline V gene (reference sequence). Trimming shortened V by 3 bases and J by 3 bases, and 16 bases separated the two germline ends. The CDR3 consists of 15 residues. The authors obtained over 95% purity in all sorted populations. Every bit of the isolated RNA underwent reverse transcription, so sequencing read expressed TCRB transcripts. Assay: immunoSEQ multiplex PCR; the TCRdb copy retains only in-frame clones and omits some. Of 300,000 to 400,000 clones listed, 11% were seen once; the top ten hold around 0.015%. A word on this clone: Its antigen is still unknown.

Whole-study results and caveats: HLA influence on TCRB rearrangement stayed unresolved here.

The clonotype comes from a young woman in good health. The rearrangement uses TRBV5-4 and TRBJ2-7, with a weak D call TRBD2 (7 bases). Sequenced: naive CD4+ T cells from blood. The CDR3 DNA sequence: TGTGCCAGCAGCTCCGGGAGGCAGGGGAACTACGAGCAGTACTTC. This translates into CASSSGRQGNYEQYF.